This T cell receptor beta chain was documented in a study of patients and donors after allogeneic stem cell transplantation. TCRdb recomputed calls from the RT-PCR reads with MiXCR, one row per CDR3 protein. The sample comprises approximately 90,000 distinct CDR3 sequences, approximately 5.2% of which are singletons, and about 2.8% rests with the top ten. The CDR3 runs 14 residues. V dropped 1 base and J dropped 5 bases, with 9 bases sitting between them. The germline gives CDR1 SGHTA, CDR2 FQGTGA. This clonotype appeared many times. Sample: blood, either unsorted or a sorted T cell fraction (not recorded which). This chain links TRBV7-3 with TRBJ2-1, with D uncertain. This receptor was identified in a human donor who was either an allogeneic HSCT recipient or a stem cell or donor lymphocyte infusion donor (not recorded which). It is not recorded whose cells these are; they may come from a transplant donor. This CDR3 is CASSLSWKDNEQFF. Written as DNA, the CDR3 is TGTGCCAGCAGCTTAAGCTGGAAAGACAATGAGCAGTTCTTC. Drawing the rest from reference TRBV7-3 and TRBJ2-1, the complete variable domain is GAGVSQTPSNKVTEKGKYVELRCDPISGHTALYWYRQSLGQGPEFLIYFQGTGAADDSGLPNDRFFAVRPEGSVSTLKIQRTERGDSAVYLCASSLSWKDNEQFFGPGTRLTVL.